Each of the 32 T cell receptor beta chains below was sequenced from the same sample in a study of cytomegalovirus exposure and HLA in healthy donors. The PCR made use of 60 Vbeta and 13 Jbeta primers. Profiling relied on immunoSEQ multiplex PCR, and the TCRdb table lists in-frame clones only, not all of them. The top ten hold around 8.8% of the sample, which has around 140,000 clones, 70% to 85% seen once. Sequenced sample: PBMCs. The source of these receptors is a woman aged 60 to 75 in good health and CMV-seropositive.

This clone was seen a single time. The genes are TRBV4-3 and TRBJ1-5, with D uncertain. The ends were cut back, 0 bases at V and 6 bases at J, with 6 bases in the middle. Germline CDR1 LGHNA, CDR2 YSLEER. The CDR3 length is 13 residues. The CDR3 reads CASSQEVSQPQHF. The CDR3 bases are TGCGCCAGCAGCCAAGAAGTGAGTCAGCCCCAGCATTTT.

This clone was counted a single time. The chain employs TRBV11-1 and TRBJ2-3; D gene ambiguous. V dropped 4 bases and J dropped 4 bases, with 18 bases sitting between them. CDR1 is SGHAT and CDR2 is FQDESV in the germline V gene (reference sequence). This CDR3 contains 16 residues. Here the CDR3 DNA reads TGTGCCAGCAGCTCCAAAGGAGTTCTTGAGGCAGATACGCAGTATTTT. Its protein is CASSSKGVLEADTQYF. Combining the CDR3 with reference TRBV11-1 and TRBJ2-3 gives the whole variable domain EAEVAQSPRYKITEKSQAVAFWCDPISGHATLYWYRQILGQGPELLVQFQDESVVDDSQLPKDRFSAERLKGVDSTLKIQPAELGDSAMYLCASSSKGVLEADTQYFGPGTRLTVL.

The J gene is TRBJ1-3, the V gene TRBV9; D remains ambiguous. V was pared by 3 bases and J by 3 bases, with 22 bases between. The CDR3 runs to 18 residues. Germline CDR1 and CDR2: SGDLS and YYNGEE. The CDR3 nucleotides read TGTGCCAGCAGCGCCGACCCGCGGGCGGGCCCCCTTGGAAACACCATATATTTT. As protein: CASSADPRAGPLGNTIYF.

This clone was seen a handful of times. The rearrangement uses TRBV4-3 and TRBJ2-1; TRBD2 aligns across 10 bases. The CDR3 is 15 residues long. With V trimmed by 4 bases and J by 4 bases, 4 bases remained unmatched. CDR1 is LGHNA and CDR2 is YSLEER in the germline V gene. Here the CDR3 reads CASSPGLAEYNEQFF. Written as DNA, the CDR3 is TGCGCCAGCAGCCCAGGACTAGCGGAGTACAATGAGCAGTTCTTC.

The chain has TRBV30 and TRBJ2-5, with TRBD2 matching over 7 bases. CDR1 is GTSNPN and CDR2 is SVGIG in the germline V gene (reference sequence). The CDR3 is made up of 12 amino acids. Written as DNA, the CDR3 is TGTGCTGGCATTTCGGGGGGAGAGACCCAGTACTTC. It yields the protein CAGISGGETQYF.

V and J are TRBV27 and TRBJ1-1; 8 nucleotides agree with TRBD1. CDR1 MNHEY and CDR2 SMNVEV come from the germline V gene (reference sequence). Trimming removed 6 bases from V and 0 bases from J; junction bases left unmatched: 6. The CDR3 consists of 15 residues. CDR3 bases: TGTGCCAGCAGATCCCCGGGACAGGTGAACACTGAAGCTTTCTTT. This encodes CASRSPGQVNTEAFF.

The table lists this clone with a few counts. The V gene is TRBV19, the J gene TRBJ2-3; TRBD2 aligns across 8 bases. This CDR3 region has 15 residues. CDR1 is LNHDA, CDR2 SQIVND, per germline (reference sequence). V dropped 4 bases and J dropped 2; count of bases not matched to a gene: 5. The CDR3 loop reads CASSKLAEDTDTQYF. In nucleotides, the CDR3 is TGTGCCAGTAGTAAACTAGCGGAGGACACAGATACGCAGTATTTT.

The V gene is TRBV4-2, the J gene TRBJ1-3, with 7 nucleotides matching TRBD1. There are 18 residues in the CDR3. Germline loops: CDR1 LGHNA, CDR2 YNFKEQ. The trim removed 0 bases at V and 0 bases at J, leaving 8 bases unmatched. The CDR3 DNA follows: TGTGCCAGCAGCCAAGAGTCAATCGGGACAGACTCTGGAAACACCATATATTTT. Protein: CASSQESIGTDSGNTIYF.

The V call is TRBV7-2, the J call TRBJ2-1; D gene ambiguous. CDR3 length: 15 amino acids. Germline CDR1 and CDR2: SGHTA and FQGNSA. The V gene lost 1 base and the J gene lost 4 bases, with 11 bases spanning the gap. This CDR3 is CASSLVGSLYNEQFF. The DNA of the CDR3 is TGTGCCAGCAGCTTAGTCGGGTCCCTTTACAATGAGCAGTTCTTC.

The rearrangement links TRBV4-1 to TRBJ2-1; 10 positions agree with TRBD2. Unmatched junction bases numbered 4, after V lost 1 base and J lost 4 bases. This CDR3 is built from 16 residues. Per germline, CDR1 MGHRA and CDR2 YSYEKL. CDR3 DNA sequence: TGCGCCAGCAGCCAAGTCCGGACTAGCGGTTACAATGAGCAGTTCTTC. Protein product: CASSQVRTSGYNEQFF.

The V gene is TRBV21-1, the J gene TRBJ1-5. TRBV21-1 is a known pseudogene. The CDR3 loop spans 11 amino acids. The chain's CDR3 is CASPRLVSQHF. CDR3 DNA sequence: TGTGCCAGCCCCCGTTTAGTTTCCCAGCATTTT.

The CDR3 nucleotides read TGTGCCAGCAGTCCTCGTGCGGGGTACCAAGAGACCCAGTACTTC. It yields the protein CASSPRAGYQETQYF. The J gene is TRBJ2-5, the V gene TRBV28; possibly TRBD2 for D (6 bases). The CDR3 has 15 residues. Germline CDR1 is MDHEN and CDR2 is SYDVKM. Deletions cut 5 bases from V and 0 bases from J, with 13 bases between.

This clone turned up a few times. The gene calls are TRBV6-6 and TRBJ2-3; 7 positions agree with TRBD1. This CDR3 contains 12 residues. In germline, CDR1 is MNHNY, CDR2 SVGAGI (reference sequence). Unmatched junction bases numbered 5, after V lost 6 bases and J lost 8 bases. CDR3 bases: TGTGCCAGCAGACCGGGACAGATTACGCAGTATTTT. Amino acid sequence: CASRPGQITQYF.

This clone was detected a few times. The chain couples TRBV14 to TRBJ1-1; maybe TRBD1 (5 bases). V was shortened by 0 bases and J by 4 bases, with 9 bases between the two germline ends. Germline CDR1 SGHDN, CDR2 FVKESK. The CDR3 totals 14 residues. CDR3 sequence: CASSQEQGSTEAFF. The CDR3 DNA is TGTGCCAGCAGCCAAGAGCAGGGTAGCACTGAAGCTTTCTTT.

The chain combines TRBV28 with TRBJ2-5, with D possibly being TRBD1 (6 bases). Germline V CDR1 and CDR2: MDHEN, SYDVKM. CDR3 length equals 15 residues. Trimming shortened V by 5 bases and J by 0 bases, and 13 bases separated the two germline ends. Here the CDR3 reads CASSALQGYQETQYF. CDR3 nucleotides: TGTGCCAGCAGTGCCCTACAGGGATACCAAGAGACCCAGTACTTC.

The CDR3 nucleotides are TGCGCCAGCAGCCCAGCGGGAGCGAACTACAATGAGCAGTTCTTC. Residues: CASSPAGANYNEQFF. V gene TRBV4-1 combines with J gene TRBJ2-1; 8 nucleotides align to TRBD2. The CDR3 runs to 15 residues. Germline V gene data show CDR1 as MGHRA and CDR2 as YSYEKL. Trimming at V came to 4 bases and at J to 3 bases, leaving 5 bases not matched to a gene.

CDR3 amino acids: CASSQARLAGGDEQFF. DNA of the CDR3: TGTGCCAGCAGCCAAGCCCGACTAGCGGGAGGTGATGAGCAGTTCTTC. The chain recombines TRBV4-2 with TRBJ2-1; 13 nucleotides align to TRBD2. V trimming: 1 base; J trimming: 8 bases; junction bases outside the gene matches: 5. Germline CDR1 LGHNA, CDR2 YNFKEQ. The CDR3 has 16 residues.

The rearrangement uses TRBV29-1 and TRBJ2-5; the D gene is possibly TRBD1 (5 bases). The CDR3 has 13 amino acids. The V end lost 5 bases, the J end lost 2 bases, and 12 bases lay between the germline ends. Germline loops: CDR1 SQVTM, CDR2 ANQGSEA. The CDR3 nucleotides are TGCAGCGTTTCTAGGGGAATGCAAGAGACCCAGTACTTC. This sequence encodes CSVSRGMQETQYF.

V is TRBV7-2 and J is TRBJ2-6; D not resolved. This CDR3 region has 16 residues. The germline V gene has CDR1 SGHTA and CDR2 FQGNSA. With 5 bases removed from V and 2 bases from J, the gap between germline ends came to 13 bases. The chain's CDR3 is CASSPAELPGANVLTF. As DNA, the CDR3 is TGTGCCAGCAGCCCCGCGGAGTTACCTGGGGCCAACGTCCTGACTTTC.

V gene TRBV6-1 combines with J gene TRBJ1-2, with D unresolved. Germline loops: CDR1 MNHNS, CDR2 SASEGT. V was clipped by 2 bases and J by 7 bases, with 11 bases between them. The CDR3 is 13 residues long. The CDR3 region has the DNA TGTGCCAGCAGTGAAACTTACGAGGGTGGCTACACCTTC. It translates to CASSETYEGGYTF.

The chain couples TRBV27 to TRBJ2-5, with 7 positions matching TRBD1. The CDR3 runs to 14 residues. Germline V gene data show CDR1 as MNHEY and CDR2 as SMNVEV (reference sequence). The V and J ends lost 10 bases and 2 bases, in that order; junction bases with no gene match: 10. Here the CDR3 DNA reads TGTGCCACCTCGGACAGGTTGATGCAAGAGACCCAGTACTTC. It codes for CATSDRLMQETQYF.

V is TRBV9 and J is TRBJ2-7; D gene ambiguous. Germline V gives CDR1 SGDLS, CDR2 YYNGEE. Trimming took 4 bases from V and 2 from J, leaving 13 bases between them. This CDR3 has 14 amino acids. The CDR3 DNA reads as TGTGCCAGCAGCAAAAGTCCTGGCACCTACGAGCAGTACTTC. Residues: CASSKSPGTYEQYF.

This sequence joins TRBV5-1 and TRBJ2-5, with TRBD1 identical over 7 bases. Germline V gives CDR1 SGHRS, CDR2 YFSETQ. J gave up 5 bases and V 1 base, and 2 bases lay outside the gene matches. The CDR3 spans 13 residues. This CDR3 reads CASSLTGEETQYF. The CDR3 bases are TGCGCCAGCAGCTTGACAGGGGAGGAGACCCAGTACTTC.

This chain links TRBV7-9 with TRBJ1-2; 10 bases match TRBD1. In germline, CDR1 is SEHNR, CDR2 FQNEAQ (reference sequence). V was clipped by 6 bases and J by 6 bases; unmatched bases: 4. The CDR3 is 13 amino acids. CDR3 bases: TGTGCCAGCAGTCGACAGGGGGCTGATGGCTACACCTTC. Protein: CASSRQGADGYTF.

This chain connects TRBV4-2 to TRBJ1-2; TRBD1 aligns across 10 bases. Germline V gives CDR1 LGHNA, CDR2 YNFKEQ. J was trimmed by 5 bases and V by 0 bases; bases with no gene match: 0. The CDR3 runs to 14 residues. The CDR3 coding sequence is TGTGCCAGCAGCCAAGAGGGACAGGGGTATGGCTACACCTTC. It codes for CASSQEGQGYGYTF.

The V and J genes are TRBV6-5 and TRBJ2-2, with 9 bases lining up with TRBD1. This CDR3 comprises 15 residues. CDR1 and CDR2 (germline): MNHEY, SVGAGI. Trimming removed 6 bases from V and 4 bases from J; junction bases left unmatched: 6. CDR3 DNA: TGTGCCAGCAGATTACAGGGGGCGGGCACCGGGGAGCTGTTTTTT. Translation: CASRLQGAGTGELFF.

This chain joins TRBV28 and TRBJ1-5, with 7 bases lining up with TRBD1. The CDR3 extends over 14 amino acids. Germline CDR1 reads MDHEN; CDR2 reads SYDVKM. J lost 3 bases, V lost 6 bases, and 5 bases had no gene match. In DNA, the CDR3 is TGTGCCAGCAGGCAGGGACAGAACAATCAGCCCCAGCATTTT. Its protein is CASRQGQNNQPQHF.

This chain uses TRBV4-2 with TRBJ1-2; 7 positions agree with TRBD1. Germline V gene data show CDR1 as LGHNA and CDR2 as YNFKEQ. The CDR3 length is 19 residues. The J segment lost 3 bases and the V segment lost 1 base, leaving 17 bases of the junction unmatched. The CDR3 DNA is TGTGCCAGCAGCCAAGGACCCTATTCAACAGGGGCAGCGGACTATGGCTACACCTTC. Its translation: CASSQGPYSTGAADYGYTF.

V and J are TRBV2 and TRBJ2-5, with D possibly TRBD2 on 5 matching bases. This CDR3 spans 12 amino acids. Looked up from germline, CDR1 is SNHLY and CDR2 is FYNNEI. V was pared by 8 bases and J by 5 bases, with 12 bases between. Here the CDR3 reads CASLGNGETQYF. CDR3 bases: TGTGCCAGCCTCGGGAATGGGGAGACCCAGTACTTC.

This clone was seen more than once but under ten times. This rearrangement joins TRBV28 to TRBJ1-5; 8 bases are shared with TRBD1. The length of the CDR3 is 15 residues. Germline CDR1 MDHEN, CDR2 SYDVKM. The J segment lost 2 bases and the V segment lost 6 bases, leaving 6 bases of the junction unmatched. The CDR3 spells CASSQTGVGNQPQHF. CDR3 DNA sequence: TGTGCCAGCAGCCAGACAGGGGTCGGCAATCAGCCCCAGCATTTT. The variable domain in full, with the rest retrieved from reference TRBV28 and TRBJ1-5, is DVKVTQSSRYLVKRTGEKVFLECVQDMDHENMFWYRQDPGLGLRLIYFSYDVKMKEKGDIPEGYSVSREKKERFSLILESASTNQTSMYLCASSQTGVGNQPQHFGDGTRLSIL.

This clone was observed a single time. This chain joins TRBV7-3 and TRBJ2-3, with 11 bases identical to TRBD2. CDR1 is SGHTA and CDR2 is FQGTGA in the germline V gene. Trimming removed 3 bases from V and 7 bases from J; junction bases left unmatched: 9. The CDR3 covers 16 residues. This chain's CDR3 is CASSFGTSGSSYTQYF. For the CDR3, the DNA is TGTGCCAGCAGCTTCGGGACTAGCGGCTCTTCTTATACGCAGTATTTT.

This clone appeared a few times. The V and J genes are TRBV4-3 and TRBJ2-3; D perhaps matches TRBD2 (5 bases). The germline V and J ends were trimmed by 3 bases and 2 bases, with 15 bases remaining between them. The CDR3 consists of 16 residues. CDR1 is LGHNA and CDR2 is YSLEER in the germline V gene. This CDR3 reads CASSHPLTGNTDTQYF. In DNA, the CDR3 is TGCGCCAGCAGCCACCCCCTAACGGGGAACACAGATACGCAGTATTTT.